Listed below are T cell receptor beta chains from one sample, sequenced in a study of cytomegalovirus exposure and HLA in healthy donors. Assay used: immunoSEQ multiplex PCR; TCRdb lists only in-frame clones, some missing. The table shows 150,000 to 200,000 clones, with around 78% occurring only once. The sequenced sample consisted of PBMCs. The origin of the receptors is a woman aged 25 to 45 in good health and CMV-seropositive. Each CDR3 is given with its conserved first and last residue. The order of the fields is V gene, CDR3 protein.

V gene: TRBV7-9; CDR3 protein: CASSYDGMNEQFF
V gene: TRBV29-1; CDR3 protein: CSVVGPSSYNEQFF
V gene: TRBV5-1; CDR3 protein: CASNPTGLANEKLFF
V gene: TRBV19; CDR3 protein: CASSITGTGADTQYF
V gene: TRBV5-1; CDR3 protein: CASSLGDSPNTGELFF
V gene: TRBV2; CDR3 protein: CASSEFAQDYTEAFF
V gene: TRBV27; CDR3 protein: CASRGYRGLTYEQYF
V gene: TRBV5-1; CDR3 protein: CASKAGTGLYEQYF
V gene: TRBV30; CDR3 protein: CAWTSGGGDTIYF
V gene: TRBV30; CDR3 protein: CAWREPPNTEAFF
V gene: TRBV5-8; CDR3 protein: CASRIRQARSNQPQHF
V gene: TRBV27; CDR3 protein: CASSFKPADPLGPYEQYF
V gene: TRBV15; CDR3 protein: CATSRGQGGNEQFF
V gene: TRBV5-1; CDR3 protein: CASSLYLQETQYF
V gene: TRBV28; CDR3 protein: CASRPAQTGGWPQYF
V gene: TRBV5-1; CDR3 protein: CASSFAGRGTEAFF
V gene: TRBV2; CDR3 protein: CASRPGQGLYEQYF
V gene: TRBV29-1; CDR3 protein: CSVGLQNTGELFF
V gene: TRBV27; CDR3 protein: CASRRDRVPNEKLFF
V gene: TRBV7-9; CDR3 protein: CASSLGRSDRASEAFF
V gene: TRBV5-1; CDR3 protein: CASSFQPTGSNTEAFF
V gene: TRBV5-1; CDR3 protein: CASSRDRVGATQYF
V gene: TRBV2; CDR3 protein: CASSDDWDTEAFF
V gene: TRBV4-3; CDR3 protein: CASSQDWFRGKLGGYTF
V gene: TRBV11-3; CDR3 protein: CASSLGPDSRNEQYF
V gene: TRBV6-1; CDR3 protein: CASSSTTGQNEKLFF
V gene: TRBV19; CDR3 protein: CASSLSVDRSGYGYTF
V gene: TRBV6-5; CDR3 protein: CASSYEEKGIMPLHF
V gene: TRBV6-5; CDR3 protein: CASSTSTGSINTF
V gene: TRBV4-1; CDR3 protein: CASSQYGRGYEQYF
V gene: TRBV9; CDR3 protein: CASSAWGEIDSPLHF
V gene: TRBV30; CDR3 protein: CAWSKLKGFRDRFSGNTIYF
V gene: TRBV7-2; CDR3 protein: CASSSRSLAISYEQYF
V gene: TRBV6-5; CDR3 protein: CASSYDGTGASYEQYF
V gene: TRBV28; CDR3 protein: CASRPKPAGTGGVIYGYTF
V gene: TRBV5-1; CDR3 protein: CASSRGTSGFSYEQYF
V gene: TRBV7-2; CDR3 protein: CASSRGLAGVETQYF
V gene: TRBV2; CDR3 protein: CASSGSSGGVREQYF
V gene: TRBV28; CDR3 protein: CAIINGAGSTDTQYF
V gene: TRBV5-1; CDR3 protein: CASSPTTNTEAFF
V gene: TRBV6-5; CDR3 protein: CASRDRDSQPQHF